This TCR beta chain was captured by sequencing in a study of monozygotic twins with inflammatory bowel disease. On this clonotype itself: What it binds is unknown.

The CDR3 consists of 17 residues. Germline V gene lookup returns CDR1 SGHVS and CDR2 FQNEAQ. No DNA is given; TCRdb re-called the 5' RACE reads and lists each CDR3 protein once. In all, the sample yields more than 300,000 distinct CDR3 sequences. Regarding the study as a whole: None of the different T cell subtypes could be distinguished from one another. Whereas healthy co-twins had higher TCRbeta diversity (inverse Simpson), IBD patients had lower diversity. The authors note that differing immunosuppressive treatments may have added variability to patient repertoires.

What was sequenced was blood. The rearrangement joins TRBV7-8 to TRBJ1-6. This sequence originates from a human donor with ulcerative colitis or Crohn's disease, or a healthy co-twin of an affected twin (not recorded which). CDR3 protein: CASSQRQGGSYNSPLHF.